A single sample gave rise to the 20 T cell receptor beta chains below, sequenced in a study of PD-L1 blockade in urothelial cancer. Profiling relied on immunoSEQ multiplex PCR, and the TCRdb table lists in-frame clones only, not all of them. The sample includes roughly 36,000 clones, around 88% of them seen just once. The specimen comprised PBMCs, sampled around atezolizumab (anti-PD-L1) treatment. The receptors stem from a man aged 60-69 years with urothelial cancer.

This clone was seen a few times. The genes are TRBV7-9 and TRBJ1-1, with D unresolved. The CDR3 is made up of 14 amino acids. V was pared by 1 base and J by 4 bases, with 10 bases between. CDR1 SEHNR and CDR2 FQNEAQ come from the germline V gene (reference sequence). CDR3 DNA: TGTGCCAGCAGCTTAGTACTACCGACCACTGAAGCTTTCTTT. Its translation is CASSLVLPTTEAFF.

V and J are TRBV18 and TRBJ2-5; D remains ambiguous. Germline-derived CDR1 and CDR2 are KGHSH and LQKENI. Deletions cut 4 bases from V and 0 bases from J, with 6 bases between. The CDR3 totals 13 residues. The CDR3 loop reads CASSLADQETQYF. As DNA, the CDR3 is TGTGCCAGCTCACTAGCCGACCAAGAGACCCAGTACTTC.

This chain links TRBV2 with TRBJ2-7, with D tentatively TRBD1 (5 bases). V was pared by 4 bases and J by 3 bases, with 7 bases between. Germline loops: CDR1 SNHLY, CDR2 FYNNEI. The CDR3 has 12 residues. CDR3 sequence: CASSVQGYEQYF. DNA of the CDR3: TGTGCCAGCAGTGTTCAGGGCTACGAGCAGTACTTC.

The CDR3 region is CASSHHSGTGINEQFF. The CDR3 DNA follows: TGCGCCAGCAGCCATCATTCGGGGACAGGGATCAATGAGCAGTTCTTC. V gene TRBV4-1 combines with J gene TRBJ2-1; 9 bases agree with TRBD1. V dropped 3 bases and J dropped 6; count of bases not matched to a gene: 9. Germline V gives CDR1 MGHRA, CDR2 YSYEKL. The CDR3 extends over 16 amino acids.

This sequence joins TRBV5-1 and TRBJ2-5; TRBD2 agrees at 14 bases. V shed 0 bases and J 5 bases; nucleotides not matched to a gene: 9. CDR3 length equals 18 residues. From germline, CDR1 is SGHRS and CDR2 YFSETQ. CDR3 residues: CASSLEGTSGGPGETQYF. Written as DNA, the CDR3 is TGCGCCAGCAGCTTGGAAGGGACTAGCGGGGGCCCGGGGGAGACCCAGTACTTC.

This chain joins TRBV5-1 and TRBJ2-2; TRBD1 matches 7 bases. Germline values: CDR1 SGHRS, CDR2 YFSETQ. CDR3 length: 14 residues. The junction had 2 bases not matched to a gene; V was cut back by 3 bases and J by 3 bases. The CDR3 reads CASSWDRYTGELFF. CDR3 coding DNA: TGCGCCAGCAGCTGGGACAGATACACCGGGGAGCTGTTTTTT. The full variable domain, in which reference TRBV5-1 and TRBJ2-2 provide the parts outside the CDR3, is KAGVTQTPRYLIKTRGQQVTLSCSPISGHRSVSWYQQTPGQGLQFLFEYFSETQRNKGNFPGRFSGRQFSNSRSEMNVSTLELGDSALYLCASSWDRYTGELFFGEGSRLTVL.

The gene calls are TRBV7-6 and TRBJ1-5, with D tentatively TRBD1 (5 bases). Trimming took off 0 bases at V and 2 bases at J, with 14 bases between the two ends. This CDR3 region has 17 residues. From germline, CDR1 is SGHVS and CDR2 FNYEAQ. CDR3 in DNA: TGTGCCAGCAGCTTAGCCGCGGGGGTGGGGCGCAATCAGCCCCAGCATTTT. It yields the protein CASSLAAGVGRNQPQHF. The full variable domain, its missing parts supplied by reference TRBV7-6 and TRBJ1-5, is GAGVSQSPRYKVTKRGQDVALRCDPISGHVSLYWYRQALGQGPEFLTYFNYEAQQDKSGLPNDRFSAERPEGSISTLTIQRTEQRDSAMYRCASSLAAGVGRNQPQHFGDGTRLSIL.

The V gene is TRBV11-3, the J gene TRBJ2-7; TRBD1 agrees at 9 bases. The CDR3 covers 12 residues. With V trimmed by 4 bases and J by 5 bases, 0 bases remained unmatched. Per germline, CDR1 SGHNT and CDR2 YENEEA. In DNA, the CDR3 is TGTGCCAGCAGCTACAGGGGGCACGAGCAGTACTTC. It encodes CASSYRGHEQYF.

This clone was recorded only once. The chain carries TRBV6-5 and TRBJ2-7; 8 bases line up with TRBD1. CDR3 length: 14 amino acids. V gave up 6 bases and J gave up 0 bases; unmatched junction bases: 4. Germline values: CDR1 MNHEY, CDR2 SVGAGI. The chain's CDR3 is CASSRDRSSYEQYF. DNA of the CDR3: TGTGCCAGCAGCCGGGACAGGAGCTCCTACGAGCAGTACTTC.

The V gene is TRBV7-9, the J gene TRBJ2-2; TRBD2 matches 8 bases. The CDR3 runs 15 residues. The germline gives CDR1 SEHNR, CDR2 FQNEAQ (reference sequence). The J segment lost 7 bases and the V segment lost 1 base, leaving 5 bases of the junction unmatched. In DNA, the CDR3 is TGTGCCAGCAGCTTAGGAGCGGGAGAGGTCGGGGAGCTGTTTTTT. This encodes CASSLGAGEVGELFF.

This clone occurred a few times. This chain connects TRBV6-5 to TRBJ2-1; D unclear. With 2 bases removed from V and 5 bases from J, the gap between germline ends came to 16 bases. The CDR3 is made up of 16 amino acids. Germline V gene data show CDR1 as MNHEY and CDR2 as SVGAGI. CDR3 DNA: TGTGCCAGCAGTTACGGGTCAGGTCCTCCCAACAATGAGCAGTTCTTC. This gives the protein CASSYGSGPPNNEQFF.

J is TRBJ2-3 and V is TRBV5-1; 14 bases fit TRBD2. CDR1 is SGHRS, CDR2 YFSETQ, per germline. V dropped 4 bases and J dropped 4; count of bases not matched to a gene: 5. The CDR3 covers 16 residues. The CDR3 loop reads CASSGGTSGGSDTQYF. In DNA, the CDR3 is TGCGCCAGCAGCGGCGGGACTAGCGGGGGTTCAGATACGCAGTATTTT.

J is TRBJ2-7 and V is TRBV30; 7 nucleotides agree with TRBD1. With 5 bases clipped from V and 1 base from J, the junction kept 11 bases outside the gene matches. The germline V gene has CDR1 GTSNPN and CDR2 SVGIG (reference sequence). The CDR3 is 15 amino acids. The DNA of the CDR3 is TGTGCCTGGGATTGGCGAAAGGGACAGTCCTACGAGCAGTACTTC. The encoded protein is CAWDWRKGQSYEQYF.

V gene TRBV6-5 combines with J gene TRBJ2-7, with D uncertain. V lost 5 bases to trimming and J lost 5 bases, with 7 bases between them. Germline loops: CDR1 MNHEY, CDR2 SVGAGI. The CDR3 extends over 11 amino acids. The CDR3 reads CASSNLHEQYF. CDR3 DNA: TGTGCCAGCAGTAATCTTCACGAGCAGTACTTC.

The V and J genes are TRBV28 and TRBJ2-3; TRBD2 aligns across 7 bases. The ends lost 7 bases at V and 5 bases at J; junction bases unmatched: 12. In germline, CDR1 is MDHEN, CDR2 SYDVKM. CDR3 length: 15 residues. The CDR3 spells CASTVGGTGEDTQYF. CDR3 bases: TGTGCCAGCACCGTGGGGGGGACTGGTGAAGATACGCAGTATTTT.

V and J are TRBV6-1 and TRBJ1-1; 8 bases fit TRBD1. V shed 0 bases and J 4 bases; nucleotides not matched to a gene: 7. Germline V gives CDR1 MNHNS, CDR2 SASEGT. There are 16 residues in the CDR3. The CDR3 protein is CASSEALQGAATEAFF. The DNA of the CDR3 is TGTGCCAGCAGTGAAGCGCTTCAGGGGGCAGCCACTGAAGCTTTCTTT.

J is TRBJ2-1 and V is TRBV18, with TRBD2 matching 8 bases. The CDR3 has 16 residues. CDR1 and CDR2 from the germline V gene are KGHSH and LQKENI. The J segment lost 4 bases and the V segment lost 3 bases, leaving 8 bases of the junction unmatched. CDR3 loop: CASSPRAGVLYNEQFF. CDR3 coding DNA: TGTGCCAGCTCACCCCGAGCGGGGGTACTTTACAATGAGCAGTTCTTC.

This sequence joins TRBV11-2 and TRBJ2-5; TRBD1 is a possible D gene (6 bases). The V and J ends lost 1 base and 1 base respectively, with 7 bases between them. There are 14 residues in the CDR3. Germline CDR1 and CDR2: SGHAT and FQNNGV. The CDR3 spells CASSLGTVQETQYF. The CDR3 DNA reads as TGTGCCAGCAGCTTAGGGACAGTCCAAGAGACCCAGTACTTC.

The V gene is TRBV28, the J gene TRBJ1-1; 9 bases are a match to TRBD1. Germline lookup yields CDR1 MDHEN and CDR2 SYDVKM. V was pared by 6 bases and J by 10 bases, with 12 bases of the junction left unmatched. There are 14 residues in the CDR3. DNA of the CDR3: TGTGCCAGCAGCTTAGGGGACAGGGTAGGAAGAGCTTTCTTT. Protein: CASSLGDRVGRAFF.

The chain recombines TRBV10-3 with TRBJ2-3; D may be TRBD1 (5 bases). The CDR3 runs to 15 residues. Germline V gene data show CDR1 as ENHRY and CDR2 as SYGVKD. The ends were cut back, 0 bases at V and 5 bases at J, with 12 bases in the middle. CDR3 sequence: CAISESIGQGDTQYF. The CDR3 nucleotides read TGTGCCATCAGTGAGTCGATAGGGCAGGGAGATACGCAGTATTTT.